This TCR beta chain was identified in a study of cytomegalovirus exposure and HLA in healthy donors. Turning to the study itself: Previous work identified roughly 120 million unique TCR beta sequences from about 200 million T cells.

This clone was detected only once. Its antigen is not known. Study conclusions and caveats: With later analysis, a missense DCLRE1C variant became linked to TCR beta V- and J-gene trimming.

Primers: 60 Vbeta forward and 13 Jbeta reverse. The table came from immunoSEQ multiplex PCR; TCRdb's copy has only in-frame clones and leaves some out. The profile covers 150,000 or so clones, with 65% to 85% appearing a single time and 6.3% taken by the ten largest. Sequenced material: PBMCs. This clonotype originated in a male donor in good health and CMV-seropositive.

The CDR3: CSALAAGGAYNEQFF. The CDR3 DNA reads as TGCAGCGCCCTCGCCGCGGGGGGCGCCTACAATGAGCAGTTCTTC. This chain links TRBV29-1 with TRBJ2-1; 8 bases map to TRBD2. After removal of 7 bases from V and 2 bases from J, the junction contained 10 bases not matched to a gene. Germline assignment: CDR1 SQVTM and CDR2 ANQGSEA. The CDR3 runs 15 residues.